The sequence of this TCR beta chain was determined in a study of vaccination and CD4 T cells after COVID-19. The wider study: Stimulation of the cells used overlapping spike peptide pools from SARS-CoV-2 and from the common cold coronaviruses HCoV-NL63, HCoV-OC43 and HCoV-229E. Study-level results: Spike mono-reactivity marked 304 of 307 vaccine-specific clones in convalescent patients. In convalescent patients, a median 86.3% of reactive clones appeared only post-vaccination.

Treatment indicated: approximately nine-day PBMC culture with coronavirus spike peptide pools or control peptides (ViraFEST assay). Antigen-specific T cells were expanded with peptide pools by ViraFEST, and TCRs were then sequenced. Details on this clonotype: Its cognate antigen is unknown.

Cultured CD4+ T-cell DNA underwent Oncomine TCR Beta short-read sequencing. In TCRdb, the PCR reads were re-called with MiXCR into one record per CDR3 protein. The data show some 14,000 distinct CDR3 sequences, roughly 71% seen once. Germline V gene sequence: CDR1 DFQATT, CDR2 SNEGSKA (reference sequence). Trimming pared 6 bases from V and 2 bases from J, leaving 11 bases between. CDR3 size: 13 residues. The sequencing input was CD4+ T cells from blood, cultured in vitro. The receptor's source is a human donor who had recovered from COVID-19. The rearrangement joins TRBV20-1 to TRBJ1-5, with D possibly TRBD1 on 6 matching bases. In DNA form, the CDR3 reads TGCAGTGCCAACAGGGAAGGCAATCAGCCCCAGCATTTT. Its protein is CSANREGNQPQHF.